What follows are 20 T cell receptor beta chains derived from one specimen sequenced in a study of blood T cell repertoires in COVID-19. The table came from immunoSEQ multiplex PCR; TCRdb's copy has only in-frame clones and leaves some out. In the table there are approximately 200,000 clones, roughly 85% of which are singletons. The sample taken for sequencing was peripheral blood. These receptors were taken from a woman under 40 with acute or convalescent COVID-19.

The J gene is TRBJ2-5, the V gene TRBV24-1; 16 bases line up with TRBD2. The V gene's germline CDR1 is KGHDR and CDR2 SFDVKD. CDR3 size: 17 residues. V dropped 3 bases and J dropped 7; count of bases not matched to a gene: 7. CDR3 region: CATSDPGTSGGEGTQYF. In DNA form, the CDR3 reads TGTGCCACCAGTGATCCCGGGACTAGCGGGGGGGAAGGGACCCAGTACTTC.

J is TRBJ2-3 and V is TRBV27, with a weak D call TRBD1 (5 bases). The germline V gene encodes CDR1 MNHEY and CDR2 SMNVEV (reference sequence). Trimming stripped 4 bases from V and 1 base from J, with 18 bases between. The CDR3 is 17 amino acids. For the CDR3, the DNA is TGTGCCAGCAGTTCTCCGCGTATTCAGGGTGGCACAGATACGCAGTATTTT. Translated, it gives CASSSPRIQGGTDTQYF.

The chain has TRBV29-1 and TRBJ2-1, with 7 bases aligning to TRBD1. Germline CDR1 is SQVTM and CDR2 is ANQGSEA. This CDR3 contains 13 residues. V dropped 6 bases and J dropped 9; count of bases not matched to a gene: 11. CDR3 protein: CSVTGQRDFEQFF. CDR3 bases: TGCAGCGTGACGGGACAGCGAGACTTTGAGCAGTTCTTC.

This clone was counted a single time. This sequence joins TRBV19 and TRBJ1-2; D ambiguous. V was cut by 3 bases and J by 5 bases, with 13 bases left in between. The CDR3 contains 14 residues. Germline values: CDR1 LNHDA, CDR2 SQIVND (reference sequence). CDR3 loop: CASSIPRVEYGYTF. The CDR3 DNA follows: TGTGCCAGTAGTATCCCCCGGGTTGAGTATGGCTACACCTTC. Filled out from reference TRBV19 and TRBJ1-2, the complete variable domain reads DGGITQSPKYLFRKEGQNVTLSCEQNLNHDAMYWYRQDPGQGLRLIYYSQIVNDFQKGDIAEGYSVSREKKESFPLTVTSAQKNPTAFYLCASSIPRVEYGYTFGSGTRLTVV.

The CDR3 region is CASSQYPQQGYEQYF. The DNA for the CDR3 is TGTGCCAGCAGCCAATACCCCCAACAGGGCTACGAGCAGTACTTC. V and J are TRBV7-9 and TRBJ2-7, with a possible D match to TRBD1 (6 bases). The germline V gene encodes CDR1 SEHNR and CDR2 FQNEAQ (reference sequence). This CDR3 region has 15 residues. V was shortened by 5 bases and J by 3 bases, with 17 bases between the two germline ends.

This rearrangement joins TRBV7-6 to TRBJ1-1, with a tentative D call TRBD1 (6 bases). V lost 2 bases and J lost 8, with 12 bases in between. This CDR3 region has 13 residues. Germline V gene lookup returns CDR1 SGHVS and CDR2 FNYEAQ. DNA of the CDR3: TGTGCCAGCAGCTTATCGGGCCAGGGGGAAGCTTTCTTT. It yields the protein CASSLSGQGEAFF. Based on the CDR3 plus reference TRBV7-6 and TRBJ1-1, the full variable domain is GAGVSQSPRYKVTKRGQDVALRCDPISGHVSLYWYRQALGQGPEFLTYFNYEAQQDKSGLPNDRFSAERPEGSISTLTIQRTEQRDSAMYRCASSLSGQGEAFFGQGTRLTVV.

The chain couples TRBV6-2 or TRBV6-3 to TRBJ2-7; a weak D match, TRBD2 (5 bases). V lost 0 bases and J 6 bases, leaving 18 bases between the germline ends. Per the germline V gene, CDR1 is MNHEY and CDR2 is SVGEGT. The CDR3 is 16 residues long. CDR3 DNA: TGTGCCAGCAGTTACTCGATAAGAGGGAAAGAGTCCGAGCAGTACTTC. This encodes CASSYSIRGKESEQYF.

In its sample, this clone was seen once. The same CDR3 can be traced to other DNA sequences in this sample. The J gene is TRBJ2-1, the V gene TRBV7-2; D is perhaps TRBD1 (5 bases). Trimming left V 4 bases short and J 5 bases short, with 18 bases between. The CDR3 covers 16 residues. Germline assignment: CDR1 SGHTA and CDR2 FQGNSA. The CDR3 loop reads CASSSRPLRQNNEQFF. The CDR3 DNA follows: TGTGCCAGCAGCTCAAGACCCCTCCGACAGAACAATGAGCAGTTCTTC.

This chain joins TRBV6-6 and TRBJ1-3, with D unclear. This CDR3 contains 14 residues. Trimming took 6 bases from V and 2 from J, leaving 11 bases between them. CDR1 is MNHNY and CDR2 is SVGAGI in the germline V gene (reference sequence). The CDR3 DNA reads as TGTGCCAGCAGCCCCACTAGTCCTGGAAACACCATATATTTT. Translated, it gives CASSPTSPGNTIYF.

The J gene is TRBJ1-3, the V gene TRBV5-1, with 7 nucleotides matching TRBD1. This CDR3 region has 14 residues. V shed 4 bases and J 4 bases; nucleotides not matched to a gene: 5. Per the germline V gene, CDR1 is SGHRS and CDR2 is YFSETQ. In DNA, the CDR3 is TGCGCCAGCAGCCGTGGACAGGCCGGAAACACCATATATTTT. It is translated as CASSRGQAGNTIYF.

The chain joins TRBV14 to TRBJ1-5; D is possibly TRBD1 (5 bases). The CDR3 consists of 16 residues. Per germline, CDR1 SGHDN and CDR2 FVKESK. Trimming shortened V by 4 bases and J by 7 bases, and 20 bases separated the two germline ends. CDR3 bases: TGTGCCAGCAGCCCTGCTCACCCAGGGAGGGAACAGCCCCAGCATTTT. The encoded protein is CASSPAHPGREQPQHF.

The CDR3 is CASSQGGDPGNYGNTIYF. CDR3 nucleotides: TGTGCCAGCAGCCAAGGCGGCGACCCAGGGAATTATGGAAACACCATATATTTT. This chain joins TRBV14 and TRBJ1-3, with D maybe TRBD1 (5 bases). Per the germline V gene, CDR1 is SGHDN and CDR2 is FVKESK. The CDR3 runs to 18 residues. Between the trimmed V and J ends, which lost 1 base and 3 bases, there was a span of 19 bases.

The chain uses TRBV19 and TRBJ2-5, with TRBD1 identical over 8 bases. Germline CDR1 reads LNHDA; CDR2 reads SQIVND (reference sequence). J gave up 3 bases and V 5 bases, and 2 bases lay outside the gene matches. This CDR3 comprises 13 residues. The CDR3 loop is CASSVQGEETQYF. CDR3 coding DNA: TGTGCCAGTAGTGTACAGGGGGAAGAGACCCAGTACTTC.

This chain joins TRBV7-8 and TRBJ1-1, with D perhaps matching TRBD1 (6 bases). Deletions cut 4 bases from V and 8 bases from J, with 8 bases between. The CDR3 runs 11 residues. Per germline, CDR1 SGHVS and CDR2 FQNEAQ. The CDR3 protein is CASSSQGEAFF. CDR3 nucleotides: TGTGCCAGCAGCTCGCAGGGGGAAGCTTTCTTT.

The chain is built from TRBV19 and TRBJ1-2; 8 bases are a match to TRBD1. The CDR3 contains 18 residues. The germline gives CDR1 LNHDA, CDR2 SQIVND (reference sequence). V lost 5 bases and J lost 7; bases outside the gene matches: 21. The CDR3 nucleotides are TGTGCCAGTAGTCCTTCACCCAACAACAGGGGGTTATCCCGTGGCTACACCTTC. Protein sequence: CASSPSPNNRGLSRGYTF.

The rearrangement uses TRBV29-1 and TRBJ1-5; D call uncertain. This CDR3 is built from 11 residues. The germline V and J ends were trimmed by 4 bases and 4 bases, with 5 bases remaining between them. Per the germline V gene, CDR1 is SQVTM and CDR2 is ANQGSEA. In DNA, the CDR3 is TGCAGCGTTGGCGAAAATCAGCCCCAGCATTTT. Its translation is CSVGENQPQHF. The full variable domain, its missing parts supplied by reference TRBV29-1 and TRBJ1-5, is SAVISQKPSRDICQRGTSLTIQCQVDSQVTMMFWYRQQPGQSLTLIATANQGSEATYESGFVIDKFPISRPNLTFSTLTVSNMSPEDSSIYLCSVGENQPQHFGDGTRLSIL.

The gene calls are TRBV19 and TRBJ1-1, with 7 bases that match TRBD1. Per the germline V gene, CDR1 is LNHDA and CDR2 is SQIVND (reference sequence). The CDR3 covers 13 residues. The trim removed 7 bases at V and 10 bases at J, leaving 12 bases unmatched. CDR3 residues: CASTYRGRRGAFF. The CDR3 region has the DNA TGTGCCAGTACATACAGGGGCCGGCGAGGAGCTTTCTTT.

The chain recombines TRBV7-2 with TRBJ2-5; 8 bases align to TRBD2. Losses at the gene ends were 4 bases for V and 3 bases for J; bases not matched to a gene: 13. Germline loops: CDR1 SGHTA, CDR2 FQGNSA. The CDR3 has 17 amino acids. CDR3 in DNA: TGTGCCAGCAGCTCCCGTAGCGGGGCGGAGGATAAAGAGACCCAGTACTTC. Residues: CASSSRSGAEDKETQYF. The full variable domain, with the rest looked up from reference TRBV7-2 and TRBJ2-5, is GAGVSQSPSNKVTEKGKDVELRCDPISGHTALYWYRQSLGQGLEFLIYFQGNSAPDKSGLPSDRFSAERTGGSVSTLTIQRTQQEDSAVYLCASSSRSGAEDKETQYFGPGTRLLVL.

This clone was recorded at least ten times. This rearrangement joins TRBV7-9 to TRBJ2-3; 9 bases are a match to TRBD2. In germline, CDR1 is SEHNR, CDR2 FQNEAQ (reference sequence). V lost 2 bases, J lost 4 bases, and 10 bases stayed unmatched. This CDR3 spans 17 amino acids. CDR3 nucleotides: TGTGCCAGCAGCTTATCCCACATAGCGGGAGTATCAGATACGCAGTATTTT. This encodes CASSLSHIAGVSDTQYF.

In its sample, this clone was seen once. The rearrangement links TRBV19 to TRBJ2-3, with 8 bases that match TRBD2. V shed 4 bases, J shed 4 bases, and the junction held 4 bases outside the gene matches. The CDR3 is 14 amino acids. Germline-derived CDR1 and CDR2 are LNHDA and SQIVND (reference sequence). The CDR3 spells CASSKGLAADTQYF. The CDR3 region has the DNA TGTGCCAGTAGTAAAGGACTAGCTGCAGATACGCAGTATTTT.